This entry lists 25 T cell receptor beta chains sequenced from one sample in a study of spatial heterogeneity in lung cancer. Notes on the study in general: In tumors, expanded intratumoral alpha and beta TCR counts tracked mutation counts.

TCRdb re-called the 5' RACE reads with MiXCR, one entry per CDR3 protein. The data contain roughly 1,100 distinct CDR3 sequences, over 3.5% of them seen just once; the ten biggest clones take up around a third. Antigens for these TCRs are unknown. This sample's time point: sample taken at primary tumor resection. Source: lung tumor tissue, taken at surgery. These receptors came from a male donor with early-stage non-small cell lung cancer.

The rearrangement uses TRBV24-1 and TRBJ2-7; 8 bases are a match to TRBD1. The CDR3 has 14 amino acids. V shed 3 bases, J shed 6 bases, and the junction held 6 bases outside the gene matches. Germline CDR1 and CDR2: KGHDR and SFDVKD. The CDR3 here is CATSDTRTGREQYF. The DNA for the CDR3 is TGTGCCACCAGTGATACCAGGACAGGGCGCGAGCAGTACTTC.

For this clonotype: The junction shows a germline mismatch at one end, possibly a read error. The genes are TRBV12-3 or TRBV12-4 and TRBJ1-1, with D perhaps TRBD1 (6 bases). The CDR3 totals 14 residues. The CDR3 nucleotides are TGTGTCAGCAAGGACGGACAGCCGAACACTGAAGCTTTCTTT. Its translation is CVSKDGQPNTEAFF.

Within the sample, this clonotype is large. The chain links TRBV6-6 to TRBJ1-5; D may be TRBD1 (6 bases). This CDR3 has 14 amino acids. CDR1 is MNHNY, CDR2 SVGAGI, per germline (reference sequence). Between the trimmed V and J ends, which lost 5 bases and 1 base, there was a span of 9 bases. CDR3 protein: CASSTQGSNQPQHF. CDR3 bases: TGTGCCAGCAGTACACAGGGAAGCAATCAGCCCCAGCATTTT.

By proportion, this clonotype is large. The chain combines TRBV5-6 with TRBJ1-2, with 7 bases aligning to TRBD1. Trimming took 3 bases from V and 4 from J; bases not matched to a gene: 6. This CDR3 is 14 amino acids long. Germline-derived CDR1 and CDR2 are SGHDT and YYEEEE. For the CDR3, the DNA is TGTGCCAGCAGCTGGGGACAGCCCCTCTATGGCTACACCTTC. Protein sequence: CASSWGQPLYGYTF.

This clonotype has ten or more counts. The V call is TRBV6-2 or TRBV6-3, the J call TRBJ1-5; 7 bases line up with TRBD1. The V segment lost 2 bases and the J segment 6 bases; nucleotides outside the gene matches: 7. The CDR3 has 15 residues. Germline V gives CDR1 MNHEY, CDR2 SVGEGT. CDR3 region: CASSYGRRGSQPQHF. CDR3 nucleotide sequence: TGTGCCAGCAGTTACGGTCGCAGGGGGAGTCAGCCCCAGCATTTT.

This clonotype was seen ten or more times. The genes are TRBV7-2 and TRBJ2-7, with 7 bases aligning to TRBD1. The ends lost 2 bases at V and 8 bases at J; junction bases unmatched: 6. The germline V gene encodes CDR1 SGHTA and CDR2 FQGNSA. There are 13 residues in the CDR3. In nucleotides, the CDR3 is TGTGCCAGCAGCTTACTGACAGGGAAGCAGCAGTACTTC. This translates into CASSLLTGKQQYF.

This clonotype is labeled as medium-sized. The rearrangement joins TRBV12-3 or TRBV12-4 to TRBJ2-3; D is possibly TRBD1 or TRBD2 (5 bases each). The CDR3 length is 14 residues. V was clipped by 7 bases and J by 2 bases, with 13 bases between them. The CDR3 sequence: CASTERGVTDTQYF. The CDR3 DNA reads TGTGCCAGCACCGAGAGGGGTGTCACAGATACGCAGTATTTT.

This clonotype is categorized as large. The gene calls are TRBV7-8 and TRBJ1-5; weak D call: TRBD1 (6 bases). With 1 base removed from V and 6 bases from J, the gap between germline ends came to 13 bases. Germline lookup yields CDR1 SGHVS and CDR2 FQNEAQ. CDR3 length: 15 amino acids. The CDR3 DNA reads TGTGCCAGCAGCTTAGAGCGGGGGGCAAGTCAGCCCCAGCATTTT. As protein: CASSLERGASQPQHF.

This chain connects TRBV6-2 or TRBV6-3 to TRBJ1-1; D ambiguous. The V gene lost 6 bases and the J gene lost 1 base, with 9 bases spanning the gap. CDR3 length equals 13 residues. Germline V lookup: CDR1 MNHEY, CDR2 SVGEGT. This CDR3 reads CASRRRQNTEAFF. The DNA for the CDR3 is TGTGCCAGCAGGCGCCGACAGAACACTGAAGCTTTCTTT.

This clonotype is judged medium-sized (0.01 to 0.1%). This chain joins TRBV2 and TRBJ1-5; D might be TRBD1 (6 bases). There are 14 residues in the CDR3. Looked up from germline, CDR1 is SNHLY and CDR2 is FYNNEI. V lost 5 bases to trimming and J lost 3 bases, with 11 bases between them. CDR3 DNA: TGTGCCAGCAGTAACAGGGCACTCAATCAGCCCCAGCATTTT. Amino acid sequence: CASSNRALNQPQHF.

This clonotype ranks as large. The CDR3 DNA sequence: TGTGCCAGCAGTCTATGGCGCGGGACCAACACAGATACGCAGTATTTT. Translating it yields CASSLWRGTNTDTQYF. The rearrangement links TRBV7-2 to TRBJ2-3, with D perhaps matching TRBD2 (6 bases). Trimming left V 6 bases short and J 2 bases short, with 18 bases between. CDR3 length: 16 amino acids. Looked up from germline, CDR1 is SGHTA and CDR2 is FQGNSA.

This clonotype is judged large. The chain has TRBV7-3 and TRBJ2-5; the D gene could be TRBD1 or TRBD2 (6 bases each). The V and J ends lost 0 bases and 4 bases respectively, with 9 bases between them. The germline V gene encodes CDR1 SGHTA and CDR2 FQGTGA. The CDR3 consists of 14 residues. The CDR3 region has the DNA TGTGCCAGCAGCTTAACCGGGGGCAGAGAGACCCAGTACTTC. Translating it yields CASSLTGGRETQYF.

This clonotype is judged medium-sized. This chain links TRBV28 with TRBJ2-1; TRBD2 agrees at 10 bases. The J segment lost 2 bases and the V segment lost 7 bases, leaving 8 bases of the junction unmatched. There are 16 residues in the CDR3. Germline V lookup: CDR1 MDHEN, CDR2 SYDVKM. CDR3 nucleotide sequence: TGTGCCAGCAAGTCGAGCGGGAGGGCCGCCTACAATGAGCAGTTCTTC. This sequence encodes CASKSSGRAAYNEQFF.

This clonotype is medium-sized by share. V usage is TRBV5-5 and J usage is TRBJ1-1; D remains ambiguous. The germline V and J ends were trimmed by 2 bases and 1 base, with 6 bases remaining between them. The CDR3 totals 13 residues. The V gene's germline CDR1 is SGHKS and CDR2 YYEKEE (reference sequence). CDR3 protein: CASSFLPNTEAFF. CDR3 in DNA: TGTGCCAGCAGCTTTTTACCGAACACTGAAGCTTTCTTT.

By frequency in the sample, this clonotype is medium-sized (0.01 to 0.1%). V gene TRBV7-2 combines with J gene TRBJ2-3; 9 nucleotides line up with TRBD2. The CDR3 is 15 amino acids. V shed 2 bases, J shed 5 bases, and the junction held 5 bases outside the gene matches. Germline CDR1 and CDR2: SGHTA and FQGNSA. The chain's CDR3 is CASSLMVLAGDTQYF. The CDR3 DNA sequence: TGTGCCAGCAGCTTAATGGTACTAGCGGGAGATACGCAGTATTTT.

By proportion, this clonotype is medium-sized. The chain recombines TRBV9 with TRBJ1-4; TRBD1 matches at 9 bases. Germline CDR1 and CDR2: SGDLS and YYNGEE. This CDR3 has 15 amino acids. V lost 4 bases to trimming and J lost 3 bases; unmatched junction nucleotides: 4. The CDR3 nucleotides read TGTGCCAGCAGCACACAGGGGGCTCCTAATGAAAAACTGTTTTTT. Its translation is CASSTQGAPNEKLFF.

This clonotype is labeled as medium-sized. The chain uses TRBV3-1 and TRBJ2-1; a possible D gene is TRBD1 (6 bases). V lost 0 bases and J 5 bases, leaving 11 bases between the germline ends. Germline CDR1 LGHDT, CDR2 YNNKEL (reference sequence). The CDR3 runs to 15 residues. The CDR3 spells CASSQDGQPHNEQFF. The DNA of the CDR3 is TGTGCCAGCAGCCAAGACGGACAGCCCCACAATGAGCAGTTCTTC.

This clonotype is judged medium-sized. The V call is TRBV14, the J call TRBJ1-1, with a possible D match to TRBD1 (5 bases). This CDR3 spans 17 amino acids. In germline, CDR1 is SGHDN, CDR2 FVKESK. The germline V and J ends were trimmed by 1 base and 1 base, with 16 bases remaining between them. CDR3 sequence (DNA): TGTGCCAGCAGCCAAGTGGGCCGCGGGGCGCAGAACACTGAAGCTTTCTTT. It is translated as CASSQVGRGAQNTEAFF.

By share, this clonotype ranks as medium-sized (0.01 to 0.1%). This sequence joins TRBV27 and TRBJ2-7, with TRBD1 identical over 9 bases. Germline V lookup: CDR1 MNHEY, CDR2 SMNVEV (reference sequence). This CDR3 comprises 18 residues. V shed 4 bases, J shed 1 base, and the junction held 14 bases outside the gene matches. The CDR3 DNA sequence: TGTGCCAGCAGTTCATTTGGGGGCCTGGGGACAGGGTCCTACGAGCAGTACGTC. This translates into CASSSFGGLGTGSYEQYV.

This clonotype was detected ten times or more. The chain combines TRBV25-1 with TRBJ2-6; a weak D match, TRBD1 (5 bases). This CDR3 spans 14 amino acids. With 8 bases removed from V and 0 bases from J, the gap between germline ends came to 8 bases. CDR1 and CDR2 from the germline V gene are MGHDK and SYGVNS. DNA for the CDR3: TGTGCCAGCTCCGACAGCTCTGGGGCCAACGTCCTGACTTTC. Its protein product is CASSDSSGANVLTF.

This clonotype was seen ten or more times. V usage is TRBV7-3 and J usage is TRBJ2-1, with 8 positions matching TRBD2. This CDR3 contains 15 residues. After removal of 4 bases from V and 1 base from J, the junction contained 3 bases not matched to a gene. Germline loops: CDR1 SGHTA, CDR2 FQGTGA. DNA of the CDR3: TGTGCCAGCAGCTCCACTAGCGGATCCTACAATGAGCAGTTCTTC. Its translation is CASSSTSGSYNEQFF.

Sample share makes this clonotype medium-sized. V is TRBV12-3 or TRBV12-4 and J is TRBJ1-1; 10 bases line up with TRBD1. V lost 5 bases, J lost 3 bases, and 9 bases stayed unmatched. The CDR3 covers 16 residues. The CDR3 here is CASSPMIGQGDTEAFF. DNA for the CDR3: TGTGCCAGCAGTCCCATGATCGGACAGGGGGACACTGAAGCTTTCTTT.

This clonotype was recorded at least ten times. CDR3 residues: CATSDFNSLGTQYF. The CDR3, as DNA: TGTGCCACCAGTGATTTTAACAGCTTGGGGACCCAGTACTTC. V and J are TRBV24-1 and TRBJ2-5, with no clear D. Germline lookup yields CDR1 KGHDR and CDR2 SFDVKD. Trimming took 1 base from V and 7 from J, leaving 12 bases between them. CDR3 length equals 14 residues.

This clonotype is categorized as medium-sized. J is TRBJ1-4 and V is TRBV7-2, with D unresolved. CDR3 size: 18 residues. The V gene's germline CDR1 is SGHTA and CDR2 FQGNSA. Between the trimmed V and J ends, which lost 6 bases and 0 bases, there was a span of 20 bases. As DNA, the CDR3 is TGTGCCAGCAGTTCCGGGCCGACCGCCTTTGCAACTAATGAAAAACTGTTTTTT. Its protein is CASSSGPTAFATNEKLFF.

This clonotype is labeled as medium-sized. The chain carries TRBV28 and TRBJ2-1, with 10 nucleotides matching TRBD2. Trimming removed 8 bases from V and 5 bases from J; junction bases left unmatched: 3. Per germline, CDR1 MDHEN and CDR2 SYDVKM. This CDR3 has 13 residues. In DNA form, the CDR3 reads TGTGCCAGCTACACTAGCGGGAACAATGAGCAGTTCTTC. Translating it yields CASYTSGNNEQFF.